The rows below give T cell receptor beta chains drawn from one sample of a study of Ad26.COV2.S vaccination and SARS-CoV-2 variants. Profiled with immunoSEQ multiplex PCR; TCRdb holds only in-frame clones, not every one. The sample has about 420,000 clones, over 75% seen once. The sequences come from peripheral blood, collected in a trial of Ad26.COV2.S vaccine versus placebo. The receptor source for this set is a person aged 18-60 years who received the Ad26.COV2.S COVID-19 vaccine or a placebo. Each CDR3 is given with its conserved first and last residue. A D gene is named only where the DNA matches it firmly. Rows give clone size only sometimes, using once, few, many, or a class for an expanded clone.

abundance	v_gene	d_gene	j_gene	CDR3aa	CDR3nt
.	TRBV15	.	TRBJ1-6	CATKGTSDNSPLHF	TGTGCCACCAAAGGGACCTCCGATAATTCACCCCTCCACTTT
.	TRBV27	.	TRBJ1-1	CASSLAGLNTEAFF	TGTGCCAGCAGTTTAGCCGGGTTGAACACTGAAGCTTTCTTT
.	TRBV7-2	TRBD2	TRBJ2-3	CASSSAAGGGVVDTQYF	TGTGCCAGCAGCTCGGCAGCGGGCGGGGGGGTGGTAGATACGCAGTATTTT
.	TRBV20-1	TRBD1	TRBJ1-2	CSALDRLDTF	TGCAGTGCTCTGGACAGGCTTGACACCTTC
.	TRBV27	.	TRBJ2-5	CASSLGQNQYF	TGTGCCAGCAGTCTGGGACAAAACCAGTACTTC
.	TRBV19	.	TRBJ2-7	CARPQDNEQYF	TGTGCCCGACCACAGGACAACGAGCAGTACTTC
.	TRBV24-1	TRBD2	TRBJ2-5	CATSDPLAGAIQETQYF	TGTGCCACCAGTGATCCGCTAGCGGGGGCGATCCAAGAGACCCAGTACTTC
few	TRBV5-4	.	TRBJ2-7	CASSLGGSGDEQYF	TGTGCCAGCAGCTTGGGCGGGTCAGGGGACGAGCAGTACTTC
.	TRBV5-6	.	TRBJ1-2	CASSVGGVPNYGYTF	TGTGCCAGCAGCGTCGGGGGGGTACCAAACTATGGCTACACCTTC
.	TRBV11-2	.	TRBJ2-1	CASSLDRRNEQFF	TGTGCCAGCAGCTTAGATAGACGGAATGAGCAGTTCTTC
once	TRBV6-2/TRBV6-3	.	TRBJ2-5	CASSEGPEKEYF	TGTGCCAGCAGCGAGGGGCCCGAGAAAGAGTACTTC
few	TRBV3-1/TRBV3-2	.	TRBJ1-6	CASSQEKGLRSLHF	TGTGCCAGCAGCCAAGAAAAGGGGCTTCGGTCCCTCCACTTT
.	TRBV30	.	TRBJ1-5	CAWSVGGGDQPQHF	TGTGCCTGGAGTGTTGGTGGAGGGGATCAGCCCCAGCATTTT
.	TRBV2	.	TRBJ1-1	CASSEVISGEAFF	TGTGCCAGCAGTGAAGTAATCTCCGGCGAAGCTTTCTTT
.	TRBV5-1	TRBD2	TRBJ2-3	CASSSGLAGADTQYF	TGCGCCAGCAGCTCGGGACTAGCGGGGGCAGATACGCAGTATTTT
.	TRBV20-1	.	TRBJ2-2	CSASNWFGVGTGELFF	TGCAGTGCTAGTAATTGGTTCGGAGTGGGCACCGGGGAGCTGTTTTTT
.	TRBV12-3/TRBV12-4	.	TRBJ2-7	CASSGGSYEQYF	TGTGCCAGCAGTGGGGGCTCCTACGAGCAGTACTTC
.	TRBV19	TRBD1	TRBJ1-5	CASRETGNSNQPQHF	TGTGCCAGTAGAGAGACAGGGAATAGCAATCAGCCCCAGCATTTT
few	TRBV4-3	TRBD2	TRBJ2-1	CASSQASGGYNEQFF	TGCGCCAGCAGCCAGGCGAGCGGGGGGTACAATGAGCAGTTCTTC
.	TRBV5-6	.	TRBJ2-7	CASSLVRALEQYF	TGTGCCAGCAGCTTGGTAAGGGCTCTCGAGCAGTACTTC
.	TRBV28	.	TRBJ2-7	CASRQGGTYEQYF	TGTGCCAGCAGGCAGGGGGGCACCTACGAGCAGTACTTC
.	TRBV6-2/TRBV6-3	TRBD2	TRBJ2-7	CASSQEAGGAYEQYF	TGTGCCAGCAGTCAGGAAGCGGGGGGCGCCTACGAGCAGTACTTC
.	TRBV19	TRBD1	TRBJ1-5	CASSTTGGGQPQHF	TGTGCCAGTAGCACAACAGGGGGCGGGCAGCCCCAGCATTTT
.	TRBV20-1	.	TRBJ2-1	CSASPRTANEQFF	TGCAGTGCTAGTCCTAGGACAGCGAATGAGCAGTTCTTC
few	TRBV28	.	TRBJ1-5	CASSPGTSNQPQHF	TGTGCCAGCAGTCCGGGGACAAGCAATCAGCCCCAGCATTTT
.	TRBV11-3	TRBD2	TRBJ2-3	CASSKETSGSTDTQYF	TGTGCCAGCAGCAAAGAGACTAGCGGGAGCACAGATACGCAGTATTTT
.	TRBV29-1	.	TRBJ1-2	CSGLRGGYGYTF	TGCAGCGGACTAAGGGGCGGCTATGGCTACACCTTC
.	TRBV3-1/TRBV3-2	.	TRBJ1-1	CASSQYANTEAFF	TGTGCCAGCAGCCAGTATGCGAACACTGAAGCTTTCTTT
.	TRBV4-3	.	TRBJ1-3	CASSQGPGRGAFGNTIYF	TGCGCCAGCAGCCAAGGGCCTGGGCGGGGGGCGTTCGGAAACACCATATATTTT
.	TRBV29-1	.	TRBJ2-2	CSVENPTGELFF	TGCAGCGTTGAAAACCCCACCGGGGAGCTGTTTTTT
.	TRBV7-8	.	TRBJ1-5	CASRGQGRSQPQHF	TGTGCCAGCAGGGGCCAAGGGAGAAGTCAGCCCCAGCATTTT
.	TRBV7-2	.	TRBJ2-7	CASSSYQGYEQYF	TGTGCCAGCAGCTCGTACCAGGGGTACGAGCAGTACTTC
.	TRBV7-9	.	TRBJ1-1	CASSSANTEAFF	TGTGCCAGCAGCTCCGCCAACACTGAAGCTTTCTTT
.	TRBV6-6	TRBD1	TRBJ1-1	CASSPNRGNTEAFF	TGTGCCAGCAGCCCTAACAGGGGGAACACTGAAGCTTTCTTT
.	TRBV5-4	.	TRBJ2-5	CASSLEGVGETQYF	TGTGCCAGCAGCTTGGAGGGGGTGGGAGAGACCCAGTACTTC
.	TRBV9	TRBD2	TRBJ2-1	CASSVLAGGPIVEQFF	TGTGCCAGCAGCGTACTCGCGGGGGGGCCCATCGTTGAGCAGTTCTTC
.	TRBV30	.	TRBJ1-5	CAWNTGGNQPQHF	TGTGCCTGGAATACCGGGGGCAATCAGCCCCAGCATTTT
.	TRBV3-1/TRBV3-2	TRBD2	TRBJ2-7	CASSQVGTSGGVYEQYF	TGTGCCAGCAGCCAAGTCGGGACTAGCGGGGGGGTCTACGAGCAGTACTTC
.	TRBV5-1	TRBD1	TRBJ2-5	CASQNRDRGRGWQIGETQYF	TGCGCCAGCCAAAACCGGGACAGGGGTCGCGGGTGGCAAATAGGGGAGACCCAGTACTTC
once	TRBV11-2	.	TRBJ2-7	CASSLDGAGTVAVYEQYF	TGTGCCAGCAGCTTAGATGGGGCGGGGACGGTTGCGGTATACGAGCAGTACTTC
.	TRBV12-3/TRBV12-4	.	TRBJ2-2	CASSSSNTGELFF	TGTGCCAGCAGTTCCTCGAACACCGGGGAGCTGTTTTTT
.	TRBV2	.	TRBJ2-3	CASSEPLARVTDTQYF	TGTGCCAGCAGTGAACCCCTAGCTCGGGTAACAGATACGCAGTATTTT
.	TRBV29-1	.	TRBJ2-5	CSVLIAGGPVETQYF	TGCAGCGTTCTCATAGCTGGGGGGCCCGTGGAGACCCAGTACTTC
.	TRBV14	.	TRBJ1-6	CASSRTTRNSPLHF	TGTGCCAGCAGCCGTACGACACGGAATTCACCCCTCCACTTT
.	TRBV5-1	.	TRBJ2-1	CASKGGPRVNEQFF	TGCGCCAGCAAGGGGGGGCCGCGGGTCAATGAGCAGTTCTTC
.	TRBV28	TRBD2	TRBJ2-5	CASSSLAGGRAQYF	TGTGCCAGCAGTTCGTTAGCGGGGGGTAGGGCCCAGTACTTC
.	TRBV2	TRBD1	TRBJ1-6	CASSTGQGDNSPLHF	TGTGCCAGCAGTACCGGACAGGGTGATAATTCACCCCTCCACTTT
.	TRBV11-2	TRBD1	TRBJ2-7	CASSPRQGLRNEQYF	TGTGCCAGCAGCCCCAGACAGGGGTTAAGGAACGAGCAGTACTTC
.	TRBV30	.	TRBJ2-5	CAWSNWGPVKETQYF	TGTGCCTGGAGTAACTGGGGGCCGGTGAAAGAGACCCAGTACTTC
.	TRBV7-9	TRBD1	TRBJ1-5	CASSLETGQGGQPQHF	TGTGCCAGCAGCTTGGAGACTGGACAGGGGGGTCAGCCCCAGCATTTT